This T cell receptor beta chain was recorded in a study of T-cell memory formation after mild COVID-19 (dated by TCRdb to the early 2020s). Study-level background: TCR sequence clusters from the two donors were largely donor specific. T-cell clones expanding and contracting after mild COVID-19 in a couple of donors were tracked by longitudinal TCRalpha and TCRbeta repertoire sequencing. The cohort was made up of two young adult volunteers, one female and one male, who were previously healthy. The investigation overall reported the following: SARS-CoV-2 specificity was not confirmed for the second-wave clones peaking on day 37. Clones that contracted from day 15 to 85 showed balanced CD4/CD8 phenotypes, whereas a second wave of clones that expanded from day 15 to 37 leaned towards CD4+. Some responding clones were detected in pre-infection memory, suggesting pre-existing cross-reactive memory T cells joined the SARS-CoV-2 response. The study covered only a couple of mild cases, and larger cohorts including severe cases with pre-infection samples were considered necessary. Contracting CD4+ clones were located mainly in the CM and EM memory subsets, whereas CD8+ clones were found to be enriched in EMRA.

To note about this clonotype: The specificity of this receptor is unknown. No qualities accompany the bases; no much larger clone lies one base away.

The sample was run on an Illumina NovaSeq 6000. cDNA libraries for TCRalpha and TCRbeta were prepared by 5'RACE using constant-segment primers, with sample barcodes and unique molecular identifiers added. RNA was extracted from every sample with Trizol reagent. Libraries were amplified in two PCR steps, with a second sample barcode and Illumina TruSeq adapters added in the second step. Sequencing of the libraries was done on an Illumina NovaSeq, producing 2 x 150 bp paired-end reads. As for the original processing: Reads were demultiplexed and collapsed into UMI-guided consensus sequences with migec v1.2.7. Using mixcr v2.1.11, UMI consensuses were aligned to TRA and TRB V and J templates and then assembled into clonotypes. A clonotype was counted as expanded or contracted only if both edgeR and NoisET called the change significant, with noise models trained on biological replicates. edgeR calls used a false discovery rate-adjusted p below 0.01 and a log2 fold-change threshold of 1. As an exploratory analysis of dynamics, max-normalized trajectories of the 1000 most abundant clonotypes were examined by PCA with hierarchical clustering. Separately sequenced CD4+ and CD8+ repertoires were used to assign a CD4 or CD8 phenotype to each responding clone. Using fastp at Q25 and MiXCR, TCRdb reprocessed the public reads and kept productive beta chains. Rows with one shared CDR3 protein collapse into an entry with the most common genes and DNA. TCRdb's processing, not the authors', yielded these V and J calls. For this sample the table gives 350,000 to 500,000 distinct CDR3 sequences, of which about a quarter were detected only once. Of the sample, around 13% falls within the top ten clones.

Ficoll-Paque density gradient centrifugation was the method used to isolate PBMCs. Measured from the cysteine to the phenylalanine, the CDR3 is 16 residues long. The entry retains the CDR3 DNA only, 48 bases that are in frame from base 1. The receptor comes from an adult woman who had mild COVID-19 (a few samples of this study predate the infection). The sample titles of this study are shuffled in the database, so cell type and time point are left out; the donor was told from shared clones. Sequencing used PBMCs or a T cell subset sorted from them (not recorded which). The chain uses TRBV21-1 and TRBJ2-2; the table names TRBD2, a call not compared with the DNA. TRBV21-1 has pseudogene status. The CDR3 protein: CASSGTSGRASGELFF. The base sequence is TGTGCCAGCAGCGGGACTAGCGGGAGGGCATCCGGGGAGCTGTTTTTT.